These 13 T cell receptor beta chains were sequenced from one sample in a study of T cell repertoires in cytomegalovirus infection. TCRdb ran MiXCR on the reads and lists one entry per CDR3 protein. The data show 250,000 to 300,000 distinct CDR3 sequences, about 25% seen once. The sequenced sample was PBMCs. Receptors originate from a human donor in good health (CMV status not recorded). Some clones in this sample may be carry-over from other donors' samples.

The sample holds many counts of this clonotype. The CDR3 DNA is TGTGCCAGCAGCGTCGGGACTAGCGGGGGAACAGATACGCAGTATTTT. Translated, it gives CASSVGTSGGTDTQYF. The rearrangement joins TRBV7-3 to TRBJ2-3; 14 bases are a match to TRBD2. Germline V lookup: CDR1 SGHTA, CDR2 FQGTGA. Trimming took 5 bases from V and 3 from J; bases not matched to a gene: 4. The CDR3 totals 16 residues.

The V and J genes are TRBV12-3 or TRBV12-4 and TRBJ1-5; D might be TRBD1 (5 bases). Trimming removed 7 bases from V and 2 bases from J, with 21 bases in between. There are 17 residues in the CDR3. The CDR3 DNA sequence: TGTGCCAGCATCAGGAGTGGGGGAATTCAGGGCAATCAGCCCCAGCATTTT. Protein product: CASIRSGGIQGNQPQHF.

The chain employs TRBV7-8 and TRBJ2-6; possible D gene TRBD2, 5 bases. The CDR3 consists of 17 residues. From germline, CDR1 is SGHVS and CDR2 FQNEAQ. Trimming took off 1 base at V and 0 bases at J, with 10 bases between the two ends. The CDR3 here is CASSLVGGNSGANVLTF. As DNA, the CDR3 is TGTGCCAGCAGCTTAGTTGGAGGAAACTCTGGGGCCAACGTCCTGACTTTC. Using reference TRBV7-8 and TRBJ2-6 for the parts outside the CDR3, the full variable domain is GAGVSQSPRYKVAKRGQDVALRCDPISGHVSLFWYQQALGQGPEFLTYFQNEAQLDKSGLPSDRFFAERPEGSVSTLKIQRTQQEDSAVYLCASSLVGGNSGANVLTFGAGSRLTVL.

In this sample, this clonotype turned up many times. This chain uses TRBV7-2 with TRBJ1-2; D is uncertain. This CDR3 has 14 amino acids. The ends were cut back, 5 bases at V and 5 bases at J, with 15 bases in the middle. CDR1 is SGHTA, CDR2 FQGNSA, per germline. CDR3 sequence: CASSRWALGYGYTF. CDR3 nucleotide sequence: TGTGCCAGCAGCCGGTGGGCTCTGGGGTATGGCTACACCTTC.

This clonotype was detected a few times. The genes are TRBV18 and TRBJ1-2, with 8 bases aligning to TRBD1. CDR1 is KGHSH and CDR2 is LQKENI in the germline V gene. The CDR3 length is 14 residues. V shed 2 bases and J 5 bases; nucleotides not matched to a gene: 4. CDR3 sequence: CASSPTTGEYGYTF. CDR3 DNA sequence: TGTGCCAGCTCACCAACGACAGGGGAGTATGGCTACACCTTC.

The chain links TRBV7-2 to TRBJ1-5, with D tentatively TRBD1 (5 bases). Trimming pared 5 bases from V and 11 bases from J, leaving 25 bases between. This CDR3 is 16 amino acids long. The germline CDR1 and CDR2 sequences are SGHTA and FQGNSA. The CDR3 reads CASSPRLGVGGQTQHF. The CDR3 coding sequence is TGTGCCAGCAGCCCCCGGTTGGGGGTTGGAGGGCAGACCCAGCATTTT.

This clonotype has a count of ten or more. The chain uses TRBV7-2 and TRBJ1-5; D ambiguous. V shed 4 bases and J shed 6 bases, with 13 bases lying between them. From germline, CDR1 is SGHTA and CDR2 FQGNSA. CDR3 length: 14 residues. In nucleotides, the CDR3 is TGTGCCAGCAGCTCCTCAGGCGCTAGTCAGCCCCAGCATTTT. It translates to CASSSSGASQPQHF.

With respect to this clonotype: A much more abundant neighbour one base away suggests this may be a read error. V is TRBV7-2 and J is TRBJ1-2; tentatively, D is TRBD1 (6 bases). The CDR3 is 13 residues long. CDR1 SGHTA and CDR2 FQGNSA come from the germline V gene. V gave up 5 bases and J gave up 4 bases, with 11 bases separating them. The CDR3 DNA reads TGTGCCAGCAGCATGGACAGAATCTATGGCTACACCTTC. Residues: CASSMDRIYGYTF.

The DNA of the CDR3 is TGCGCCAGCAGCTTCGGGGGACTCGTAAATGAGCAGTTCTTC. This translates into CASSFGGLVNEQFF. The chain couples TRBV5-1 to TRBJ2-1, with TRBD2 as a possible D gene (6 bases). The germline V gene has CDR1 SGHRS and CDR2 YFSETQ. The CDR3 loop spans 14 amino acids. V gave up 2 bases and J gave up 7 bases, with 13 bases separating them.

This clonotype was recorded at least ten times. The rearrangement uses TRBV28 and TRBJ1-6; D perhaps matches TRBD1 (6 bases). Between the trimmed V and J ends, which lost 6 bases and 6 bases, there was a span of 12 bases. Germline loops: CDR1 MDHEN, CDR2 SYDVKM. The CDR3 length is 14 residues. The CDR3 loop reads CASRRQVFNSPLHF. CDR3 DNA: TGTGCCAGCAGGAGACAGGTTTTTAATTCACCCCTCCACTTT.

This clonotype came up many times. The chain has TRBV28 and TRBJ2-7, with D unresolved. This CDR3 comprises 11 residues. Trimming cost V 4 bases and J 2 bases, with 3 bases left between them. Germline values: CDR1 MDHEN, CDR2 SYDVKM. This CDR3 reads CASSSTYEQYV. In nucleotides, the CDR3 is TGTGCCAGCAGTTCGACCTACGAGCAGTACGTC.

V gene TRBV28 combines with J gene TRBJ1-2; D ambiguous. The CDR3 sequence is 13 residues long. CDR1 is MDHEN and CDR2 is SYDVKM in the germline V gene. The germline V and J ends were trimmed by 3 bases and 8 bases, with 13 bases remaining between them. CDR3 residues: CASSFSVPRGYTF. Here the CDR3 DNA reads TGTGCCAGCAGTTTTTCGGTCCCCCGGGGCTACACCTTC.

Concerning this clonotype itself: Since a much larger clone is just one base distant, this may be a read error. The chain is built from TRBV5-1 and TRBJ1-4; TRBD1 is a possible D gene (5 bases). V was pared by 4 bases and J by 8 bases, with 21 bases between. CDR1 is SGHRS and CDR2 is YFSETQ in the germline V gene. The CDR3 sequence is 16 residues long. The CDR3 DNA is TGCGCCAGCAGCCTGGGGGGGATTCGGGAAAGAGAAAAACTGTTTTTT. This codes for CASSLGGIREREKLFF.